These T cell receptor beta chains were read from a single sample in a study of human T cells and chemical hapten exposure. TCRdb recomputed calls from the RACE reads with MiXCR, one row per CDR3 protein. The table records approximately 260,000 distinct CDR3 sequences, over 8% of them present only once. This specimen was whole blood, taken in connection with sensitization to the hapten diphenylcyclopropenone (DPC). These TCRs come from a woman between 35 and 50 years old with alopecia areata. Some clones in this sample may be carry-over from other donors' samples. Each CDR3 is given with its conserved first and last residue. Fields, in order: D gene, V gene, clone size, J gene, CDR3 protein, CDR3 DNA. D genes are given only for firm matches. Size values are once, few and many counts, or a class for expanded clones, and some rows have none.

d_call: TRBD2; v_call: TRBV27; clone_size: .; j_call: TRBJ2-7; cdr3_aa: CASSLLGTSTSYEQYF; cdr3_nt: TGTGCCAGCAGTTTATTAGGGACTAGCACCTCCTACGAGCAGTACTTC
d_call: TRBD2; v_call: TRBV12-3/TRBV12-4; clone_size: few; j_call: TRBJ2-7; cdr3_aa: CASRAGVPHEQYF; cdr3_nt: TGTGCCAGCAGGGCGGGAGTCCCCCACGAGCAGTACTTC
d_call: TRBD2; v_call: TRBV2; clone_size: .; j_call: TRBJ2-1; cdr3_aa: CASIAGESYNEQFF; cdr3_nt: TGTGCCAGCATAGCGGGAGAATCCTACAATGAGCAGTTCTTC
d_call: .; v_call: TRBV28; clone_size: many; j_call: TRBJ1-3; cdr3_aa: CASIDPMSGNTIYF; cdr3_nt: TGTGCCAGCATAGATCCAATGTCTGGAAACACCATATATTTT
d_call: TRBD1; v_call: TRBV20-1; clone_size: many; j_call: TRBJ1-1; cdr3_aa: CSARGPGGRTEAFF; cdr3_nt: TGCAGTGCTAGAGGGCCAGGGGGGCGTACTGAAGCTTTCTTT
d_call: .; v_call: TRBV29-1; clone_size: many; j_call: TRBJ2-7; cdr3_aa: CSVASAPYEQYF; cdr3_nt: TGCAGCGTTGCTAGCGCACCCTACGAGCAGTACTTC
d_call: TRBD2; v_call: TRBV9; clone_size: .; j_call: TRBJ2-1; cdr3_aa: CASSVVPSGNSDEQFF; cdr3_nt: TGTGCCAGCAGCGTAGTCCCTAGCGGGAATAGCGATGAGCAGTTCTTC
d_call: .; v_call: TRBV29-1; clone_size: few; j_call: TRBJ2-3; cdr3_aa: CSFGRGARNYLTDTQYF; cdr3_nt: TGCAGCTTCGGGAGAGGGGCTAGGAATTATCTCACAGATACGCAGTATTTT
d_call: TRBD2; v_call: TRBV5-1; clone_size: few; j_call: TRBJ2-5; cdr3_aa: CASSLPGTGGETQYF; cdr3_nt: TGCGCCAGCAGCTTGCCCGGGACGGGGGGTGAGACCCAGTACTTC
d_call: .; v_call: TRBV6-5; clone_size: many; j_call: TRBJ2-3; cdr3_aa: CASSYSSSTDTQYF; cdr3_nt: TGTGCCAGCAGTTACTCAAGTAGCACAGATACGCAGTATTTT
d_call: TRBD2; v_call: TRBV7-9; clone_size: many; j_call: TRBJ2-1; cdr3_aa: CATSGSKQFSSYNEQFF; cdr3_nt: TGTGCCACTAGCGGGAGCAAACAGTTCAGCTCCTACAATGAGCAGTTCTTC
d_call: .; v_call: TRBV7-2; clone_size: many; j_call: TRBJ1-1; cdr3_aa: CASSLQGVGTEAFF; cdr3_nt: TGTGCCAGCAGCCTTCAGGGTGTAGGAACTGAAGCTTTCTTT
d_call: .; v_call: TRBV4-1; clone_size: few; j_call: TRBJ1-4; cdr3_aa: CASSQGRGRAAANEKLFF; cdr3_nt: TGCGCCAGCAGCCAAGGAAGAGGGCGGGCGGCAGCTAATGAAAAACTGTTTTTT
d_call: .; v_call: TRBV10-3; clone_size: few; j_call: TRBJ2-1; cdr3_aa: CAISDREGGNEQFF; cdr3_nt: TGTGCCATCAGTGATCGAGAGGGGGGCAATGAGCAGTTCTTC
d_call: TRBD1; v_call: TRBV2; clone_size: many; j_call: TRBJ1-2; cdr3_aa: CASIPDRGGYGYTF; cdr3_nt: TGTGCCAGCATCCCGGACAGGGGCGGCTATGGCTACACCTTC
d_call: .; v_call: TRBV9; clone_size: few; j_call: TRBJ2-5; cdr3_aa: CASSRRGTPPQETQYF; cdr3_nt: TGTGCCAGCAGCCGCCGAGGGACTCCCCCCCAAGAGACCCAGTACTTC
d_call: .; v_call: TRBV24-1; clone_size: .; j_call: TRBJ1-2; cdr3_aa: CATSDLNRIHGYTF; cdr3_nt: TGTGCCACCAGTGATTTGAACAGGATTCATGGCTACACCTTC
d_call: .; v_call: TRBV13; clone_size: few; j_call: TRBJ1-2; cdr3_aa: CASSLTRAYGYTF; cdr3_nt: TGTGCCAGCAGCTTAACCAGGGCTTATGGCTACACCTTC
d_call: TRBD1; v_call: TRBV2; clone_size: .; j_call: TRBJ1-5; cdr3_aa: CASSEGGQRSGWGQHF; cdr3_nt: TGTGCCAGCAGTGAAGGGGGACAGCGGTCAGGATGGGGCCAGCATTTT
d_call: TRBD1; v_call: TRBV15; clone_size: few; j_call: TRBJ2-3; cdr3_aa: CATSRTGVVARNSTDTQYF; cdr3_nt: TGTGCCACCAGCAGAACAGGGGTTGTGGCGCGCAACAGCACAGATACGCAGTATTTT
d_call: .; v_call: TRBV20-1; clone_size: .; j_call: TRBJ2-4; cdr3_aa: CSARDKNIQYF; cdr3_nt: TGCAGTGCTAGAGATAAAAACATTCAGTACTTC
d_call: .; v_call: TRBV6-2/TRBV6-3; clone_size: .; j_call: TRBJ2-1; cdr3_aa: CATQPPRGQNNEQFF; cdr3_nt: TGTGCCACACAACCCCCCCGCGGCCAGAACAATGAGCAGTTCTTC
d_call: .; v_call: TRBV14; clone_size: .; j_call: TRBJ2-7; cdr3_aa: CASSHPDISYEQYF; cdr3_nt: TGTGCCAGCAGCCACCCGGACATCTCCTACGAGCAGTACTTC
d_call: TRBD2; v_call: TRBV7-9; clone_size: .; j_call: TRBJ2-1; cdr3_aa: CASSYPGLARNNEQFF; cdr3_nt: TGTGCCAGCAGTTACCCGGGACTAGCGCGAAACAATGAGCAGTTCTTC
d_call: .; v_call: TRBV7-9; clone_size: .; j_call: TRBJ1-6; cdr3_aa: CASSLGGVNNSPLHF; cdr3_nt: TGTGCCAGCAGCTTAGGGGGAGTTAACAATTCACCCCTCCACTTT
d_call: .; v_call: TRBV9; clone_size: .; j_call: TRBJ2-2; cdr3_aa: CASSVAKGYTGELFF; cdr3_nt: TGTGCCAGCAGCGTAGCTAAAGGATACACCGGGGAGCTGTTTTTT
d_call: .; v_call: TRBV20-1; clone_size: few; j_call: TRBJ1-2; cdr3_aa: CSARVHSLYGYTF; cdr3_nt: TGCAGTGCTAGAGTCCACAGCCTCTATGGCTACACCTTC
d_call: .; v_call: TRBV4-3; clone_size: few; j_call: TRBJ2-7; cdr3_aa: CASSQDVGREQYF; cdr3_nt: TGCGCCAGCAGCCAAGACGTAGGGCGCGAGCAGTACTTC
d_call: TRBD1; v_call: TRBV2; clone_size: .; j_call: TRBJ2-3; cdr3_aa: CASSFVWTGISTDTQYF; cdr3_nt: TGTGCCAGCAGCTTCGTTTGGACAGGGATCAGTACAGATACGCAGTATTTT
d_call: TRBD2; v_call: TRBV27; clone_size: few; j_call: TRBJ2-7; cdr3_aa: CASSSPSGRVHEQYF; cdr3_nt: TGTGCCAGCAGTTCCCCTAGCGGGAGGGTCCACGAGCAGTACTTC
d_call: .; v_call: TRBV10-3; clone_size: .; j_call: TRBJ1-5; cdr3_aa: CAISAGNSNQPQHF; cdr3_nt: TGTGCCATCAGTGCAGGGAATAGCAATCAGCCCCAGCATTTT
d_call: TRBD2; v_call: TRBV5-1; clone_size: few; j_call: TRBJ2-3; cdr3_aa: CASSPGTSGVDTQYF; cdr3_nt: TGCGCCAGCAGCCCCGGGACTAGCGGGGTAGATACGCAGTATTTT
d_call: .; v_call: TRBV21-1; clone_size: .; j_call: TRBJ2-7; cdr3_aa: CASSKRGTADYEQYF; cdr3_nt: TGTGCCAGCAGCAAAAGGGGGACGGCCGACTACGAGCAGTACTTC
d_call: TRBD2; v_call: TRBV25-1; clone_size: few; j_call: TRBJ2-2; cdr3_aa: CASSEYPGGVELFF; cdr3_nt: TGTGCCAGCAGTGAATATCCGGGAGGCGTCGAGCTGTTTTTT
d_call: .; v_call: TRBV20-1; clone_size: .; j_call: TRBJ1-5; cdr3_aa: CSARNPRNQPQHF; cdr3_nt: TGCAGTGCTAGAAACCCTCGCAATCAGCCCCAGCATTTT
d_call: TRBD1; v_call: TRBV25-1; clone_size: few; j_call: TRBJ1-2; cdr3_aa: CASSEQGQNHNYGYTF; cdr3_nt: TGTGCCAGCAGTGAACAGGGACAGAACCATAACTATGGCTACACCTTC
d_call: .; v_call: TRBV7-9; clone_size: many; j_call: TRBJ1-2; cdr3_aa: CASSPQGGKPNYGYTF; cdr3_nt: TGTGCCAGCAGCCCCCAGGGAGGTAAACCTAACTATGGCTACACCTTC
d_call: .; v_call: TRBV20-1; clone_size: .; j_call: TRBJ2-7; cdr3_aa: CSGETHSMAYF; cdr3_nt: TGCAGTGGGGAAACCCACTCAATGGCTTACTTC
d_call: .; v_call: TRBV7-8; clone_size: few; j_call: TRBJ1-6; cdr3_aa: CASSARAGYNSPLHF; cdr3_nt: TGTGCCAGCAGCGCCAGGGCAGGCTATAATTCACCCCTCCACTTT
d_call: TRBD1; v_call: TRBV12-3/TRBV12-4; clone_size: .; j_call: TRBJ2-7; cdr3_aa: CASSFRDRNGEQYF; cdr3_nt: TGTGCCAGCAGTTTTAGGGACAGGAATGGCGAGCAGTACTTC
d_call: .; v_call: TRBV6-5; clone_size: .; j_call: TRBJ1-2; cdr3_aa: CASSLTGGYGHTF; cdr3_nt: TGTGCCAGCAGCCTAACGGGAGGGTATGGCCACACCTTC
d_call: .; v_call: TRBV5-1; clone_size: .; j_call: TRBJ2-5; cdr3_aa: CASSFGAGRSVETQYF; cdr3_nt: TGCGCCAGCAGCTTCGGGGCAGGACGAAGTGTAGAGACCCAGTACTTC
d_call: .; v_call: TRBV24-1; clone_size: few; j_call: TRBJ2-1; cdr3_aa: CATSDLLASRNEQFF; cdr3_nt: TGTGCCACCAGTGATCTACTAGCAAGTAGGAATGAGCAGTTCTTC
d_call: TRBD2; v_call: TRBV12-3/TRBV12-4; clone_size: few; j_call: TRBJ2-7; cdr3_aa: CASSLVGTSGSYEQYF; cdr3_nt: TGTGCCAGCAGTTTAGTCGGGACTAGCGGCTCCTACGAGCAGTACTTC
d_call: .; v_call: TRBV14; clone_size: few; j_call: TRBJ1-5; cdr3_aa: CASSQGGGGQPQHF; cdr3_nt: TGTGCCAGCAGCCAAGGGGGTGGTGGGCAGCCCCAGCATTTT
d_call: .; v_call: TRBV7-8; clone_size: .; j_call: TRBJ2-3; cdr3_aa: CASSFGYGRGRDTQYF; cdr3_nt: TGTGCCAGCAGCTTTGGATACGGCAGGGGAAGAGATACGCAGTATTTT
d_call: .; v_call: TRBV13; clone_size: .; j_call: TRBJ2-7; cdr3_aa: CASSSAVHPSYEQYF; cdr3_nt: TGTGCCAGCAGCTCCGCTGTCCATCCTTCCTACGAGCAGTACTTC
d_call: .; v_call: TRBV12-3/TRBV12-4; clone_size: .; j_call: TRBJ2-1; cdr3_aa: CASSFKAGSNEQFF; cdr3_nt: TGTGCCAGCAGTTTTAAAGCAGGGAGCAATGAGCAGTTCTTC
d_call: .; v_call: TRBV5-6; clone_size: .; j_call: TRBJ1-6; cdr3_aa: CASSFGGDSLHF; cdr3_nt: TGTGCCAGCAGCTTCGGAGGGGATTCCCTCCACTTT
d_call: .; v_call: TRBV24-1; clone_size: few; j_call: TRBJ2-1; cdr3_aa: CATNKWTDYNEQFF; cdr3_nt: TGTGCCACCAATAAATGGACGGACTACAATGAGCAGTTCTTC
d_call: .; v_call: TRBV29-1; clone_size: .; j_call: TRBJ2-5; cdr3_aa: CSVEITGPYQETQYF; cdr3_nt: TGCAGCGTTGAAATAACAGGGCCGTACCAAGAGACCCAGTACTTC
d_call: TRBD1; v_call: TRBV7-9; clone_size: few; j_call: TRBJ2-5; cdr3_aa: CASSLLPGGPRETQYF; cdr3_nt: TGTGCCAGCAGCTTACTGCCAGGGGGTCCTAGAGAGACCCAGTACTTC
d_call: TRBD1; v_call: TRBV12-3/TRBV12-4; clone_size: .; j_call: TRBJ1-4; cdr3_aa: CASSPGTGGNEKLFF; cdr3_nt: TGTGCCAGCAGTCCTGGGACAGGGGGGAATGAAAAACTGTTTTTT
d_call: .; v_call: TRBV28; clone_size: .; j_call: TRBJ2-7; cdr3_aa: CAGGDRLYEQYF; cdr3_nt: TGTGCCGGAGGAGACAGGCTCTACGAGCAGTACTTC
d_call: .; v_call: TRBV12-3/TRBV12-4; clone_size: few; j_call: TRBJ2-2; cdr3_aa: CASSLKRTGELFF; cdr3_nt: TGTGCCAGCAGTTTAAAACGCACCGGGGAGCTGTTTTTT
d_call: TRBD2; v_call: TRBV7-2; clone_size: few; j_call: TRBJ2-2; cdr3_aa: CASRPPGLAGGTGELFF; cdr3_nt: TGTGCCAGCAGGCCACCGGGACTAGCGGGAGGAACCGGGGAGCTGTTTTTT
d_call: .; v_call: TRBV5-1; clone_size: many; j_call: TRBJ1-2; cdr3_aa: CASSLGQTDTNYGYTF; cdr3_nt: TGCGCCAGCAGCTTGGGGCAGACAGATACTAACTATGGCTACACCTTC
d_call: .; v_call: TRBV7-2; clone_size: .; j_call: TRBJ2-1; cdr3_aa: CASSRAPVAGQNEQFF; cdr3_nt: TGTGCCAGCAGCCGCGCTCCAGTAGCGGGACAGAATGAGCAGTTCTTC